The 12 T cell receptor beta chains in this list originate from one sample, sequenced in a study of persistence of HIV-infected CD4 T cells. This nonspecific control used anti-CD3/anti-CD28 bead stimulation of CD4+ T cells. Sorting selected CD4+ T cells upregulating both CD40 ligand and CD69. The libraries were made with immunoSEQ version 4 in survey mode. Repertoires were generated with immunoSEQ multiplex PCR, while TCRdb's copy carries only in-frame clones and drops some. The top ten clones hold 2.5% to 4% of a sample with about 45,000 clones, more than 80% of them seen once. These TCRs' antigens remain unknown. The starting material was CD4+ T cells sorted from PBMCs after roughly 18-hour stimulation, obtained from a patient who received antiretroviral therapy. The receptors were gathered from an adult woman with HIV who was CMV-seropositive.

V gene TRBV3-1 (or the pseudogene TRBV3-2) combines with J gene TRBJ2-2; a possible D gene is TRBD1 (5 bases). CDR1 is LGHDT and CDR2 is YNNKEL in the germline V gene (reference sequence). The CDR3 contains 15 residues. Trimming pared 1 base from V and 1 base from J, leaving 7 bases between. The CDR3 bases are TGTGCCAGCAGCCAAGGGCAGGGGAACACCGGGGAGCTGTTTTTT. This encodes CASSQGQGNTGELFF.

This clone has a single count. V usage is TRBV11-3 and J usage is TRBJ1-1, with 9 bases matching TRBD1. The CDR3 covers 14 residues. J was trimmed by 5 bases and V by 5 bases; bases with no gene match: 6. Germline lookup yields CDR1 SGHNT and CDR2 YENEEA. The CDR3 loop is CASSLQGAGTEAFF. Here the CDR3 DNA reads TGTGCCAGCAGCCTACAGGGGGCAGGGACTGAAGCTTTCTTT.

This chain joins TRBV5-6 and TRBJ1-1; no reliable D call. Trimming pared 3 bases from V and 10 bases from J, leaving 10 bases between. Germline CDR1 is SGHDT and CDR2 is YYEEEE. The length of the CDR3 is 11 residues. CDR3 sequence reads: CASSSEVVAFF. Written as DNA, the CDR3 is TGTGCCAGCAGCTCGGAGGTGGTAGCTTTCTTT.

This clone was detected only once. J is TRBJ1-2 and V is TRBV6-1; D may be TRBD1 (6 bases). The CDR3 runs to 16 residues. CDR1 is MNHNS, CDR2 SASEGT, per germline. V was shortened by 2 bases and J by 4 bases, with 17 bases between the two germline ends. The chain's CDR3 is CASSERRGRGSYGYTF. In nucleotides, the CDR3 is TGTGCCAGCAGTGAAAGGCGGGGCAGGGGAAGCTATGGCTACACCTTC.

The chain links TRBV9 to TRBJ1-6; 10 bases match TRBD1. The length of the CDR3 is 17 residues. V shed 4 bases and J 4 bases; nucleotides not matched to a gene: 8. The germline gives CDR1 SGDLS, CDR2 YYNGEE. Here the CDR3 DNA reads TGTGCCAGCAGCCTAGGAGAGGGACAGGGGTATAATTCACCCCTCCACTTT. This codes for CASSLGEGQGYNSPLHF. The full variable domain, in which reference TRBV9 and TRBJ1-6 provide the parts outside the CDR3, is DSGVTQTPKHLITATGQRVTLRCSPRSGDLSVYWYQQSLDQGLQFLIQYYNGEERAKGNILERFSAQQFPDLHSELNLSSLELGDSALYFCASSLGEGQGYNSPLHFGNGTRLTVT.

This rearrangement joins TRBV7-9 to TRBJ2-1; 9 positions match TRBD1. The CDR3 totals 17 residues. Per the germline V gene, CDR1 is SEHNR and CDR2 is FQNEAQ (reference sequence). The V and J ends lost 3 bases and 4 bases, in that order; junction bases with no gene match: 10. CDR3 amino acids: CASSFPGQGREYNEQFF. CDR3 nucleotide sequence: TGTGCCAGCAGCTTCCCGGGACAGGGAAGAGAGTACAATGAGCAGTTCTTC.

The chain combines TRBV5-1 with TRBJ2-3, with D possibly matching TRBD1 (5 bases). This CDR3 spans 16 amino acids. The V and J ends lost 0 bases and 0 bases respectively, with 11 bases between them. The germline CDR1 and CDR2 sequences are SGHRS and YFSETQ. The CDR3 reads CASSLEGRASTDTQYF. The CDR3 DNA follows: TGCGCCAGCAGCTTGGAAGGCAGGGCAAGCACAGATACGCAGTATTTT. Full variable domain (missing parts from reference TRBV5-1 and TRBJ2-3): KAGVTQTPRYLIKTRGQQVTLSCSPISGHRSVSWYQQTPGQGLQFLFEYFSETQRNKGNFPGRFSGRQFSNSRSEMNVSTLELGDSALYLCASSLEGRASTDTQYFGPGTRLTVL.

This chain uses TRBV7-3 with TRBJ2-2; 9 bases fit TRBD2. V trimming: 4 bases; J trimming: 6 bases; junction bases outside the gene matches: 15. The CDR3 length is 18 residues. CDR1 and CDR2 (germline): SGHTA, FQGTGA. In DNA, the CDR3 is TGTGCCAGCAGCTCCGTTGGGGGGCTAGCGGGATCTGCCGGGGAGCTGTTTTTT. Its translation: CASSSVGGLAGSAGELFF.

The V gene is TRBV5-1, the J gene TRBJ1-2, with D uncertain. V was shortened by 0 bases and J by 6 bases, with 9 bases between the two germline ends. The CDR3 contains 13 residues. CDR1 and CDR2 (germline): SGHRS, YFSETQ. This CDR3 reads CASSLGQVDGYTF. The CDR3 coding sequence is TGCGCCAGCAGCTTGGGGCAGGTTGATGGCTACACCTTC.

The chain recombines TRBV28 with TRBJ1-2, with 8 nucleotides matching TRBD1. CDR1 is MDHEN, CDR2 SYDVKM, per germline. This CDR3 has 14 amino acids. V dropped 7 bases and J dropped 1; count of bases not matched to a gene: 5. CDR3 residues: CASTPDRGNYGYTF. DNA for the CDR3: TGTGCCAGCACACCCGACAGGGGTAACTATGGCTACACCTTC.

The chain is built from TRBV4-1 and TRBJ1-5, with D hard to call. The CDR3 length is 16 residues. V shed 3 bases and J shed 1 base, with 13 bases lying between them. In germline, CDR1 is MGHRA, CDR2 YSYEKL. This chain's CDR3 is CASSHEPPGSNQPQHF. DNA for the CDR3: TGCGCCAGCAGCCACGAACCCCCGGGGAGCAATCAGCCCCAGCATTTT.

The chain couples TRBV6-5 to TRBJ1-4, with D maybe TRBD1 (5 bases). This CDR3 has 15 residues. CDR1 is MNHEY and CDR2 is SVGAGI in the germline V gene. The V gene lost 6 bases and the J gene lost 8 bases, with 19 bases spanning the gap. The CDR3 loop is CASSAGATNGEKLFF. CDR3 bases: TGTGCCAGCAGCGCCGGGGCGACAAACGGGGAAAAACTGTTTTTT.